Listed below are T cell receptor beta chains from one sample, sequenced in a study of blood T cell repertoires in COVID-19. Generated by immunoSEQ multiplex PCR, the TCRdb table keeps only in-frame clones and is missing some. There are hundreds of thousands of clones in the sample; 86% occur only once, and 3.5% to 5% lies in the top ten. Sequencing was done on a sample of PBMCs or T cells enriched from blood (not recorded which). The receptors originated from a man aged 25-40 years who had recovered from COVID-19. Each CDR3 is given with its conserved first and last residue. Fields, in order: clone size, V gene, D gene, J gene, CDR3 DNA, CDR3 protein. D genes are given only for firm matches. Rows give clone size only sometimes, using once, few, many, or a class for an expanded clone.

clone size: -; V gene: TRBV13; D gene: -; J gene: TRBJ2-3; CDR3 DNA: TGTGCCAGCAGCTTAGGCGGGGGAGATCGCACAGATACGCAGTATTTT; CDR3 protein: CASSLGGGDRTDTQYF
clone size: few; V gene: TRBV19; D gene: TRBD1; J gene: TRBJ2-5; CDR3 DNA: TGTGCCAGTAGTCGGACAGGGGAGACCCAGTACTTC; CDR3 protein: CASSRTGETQYF
clone size: -; V gene: TRBV10-2; D gene: TRBD2; J gene: TRBJ2-5; CDR3 DNA: TGCGCCAGCAGTGACGCTAGCGGGAGGGCCCTCGGTGAGACCCAGTACTTC; CDR3 protein: CASSDASGRALGETQYF
clone size: -; V gene: TRBV10-3; D gene: TRBD1; J gene: TRBJ1-1; CDR3 DNA: TGTGCCACCGGGACAGTGAACACTGAAGCTTTCTTT; CDR3 protein: CATGTVNTEAFF
clone size: -; V gene: TRBV3-1/TRBV3-2; D gene: -; J gene: TRBJ2-1; CDR3 DNA: TGTGCCAGCAGCCACCCGGGTGAGCAGTTCTTC; CDR3 protein: CASSHPGEQFF
clone size: -; V gene: TRBV3-1/TRBV3-2; D gene: TRBD2; J gene: TRBJ2-1; CDR3 DNA: TGTGCCAGCAGCCAATTTGGGGGGAGGGGCTACGATGAGCAGTTCTTC; CDR3 protein: CASSQFGGRGYDEQFF
clone size: -; V gene: TRBV5-4; D gene: TRBD1; J gene: TRBJ2-1; CDR3 DNA: TGTGCCAGCAGGTCCGGGACAGGGGAGGGCAATGAGCAGTTCTTC; CDR3 protein: CASRSGTGEGNEQFF
clone size: -; V gene: TRBV15; D gene: -; J gene: TRBJ2-1; CDR3 DNA: TGTGCCACCAGCAGAGAAAGGCTGGGGACAAATGAGCAGTTCTTC; CDR3 protein: CATSRERLGTNEQFF
clone size: once; V gene: TRBV11-2; D gene: TRBD1; J gene: TRBJ2-7; CDR3 DNA: TGTGCCAGCAGCTTAGACGGACAGGATGCGACGGCCTACGAGCAGTACTTC; CDR3 protein: CASSLDGQDATAYEQYF
clone size: -; V gene: TRBV7-2; D gene: -; J gene: TRBJ2-3; CDR3 DNA: TGTGCCAGCAGCTCCTCTGATACGCAGTATTTT; CDR3 protein: CASSSSDTQYF
clone size: -; V gene: TRBV28; D gene: TRBD1; J gene: TRBJ1-1; CDR3 DNA: TGTGCCAGCAGTTCACAGGGGTTGAGGCGGACTGAAGCTTTCTTT; CDR3 protein: CASSSQGLRRTEAFF
clone size: -; V gene: TRBV2; D gene: -; J gene: TRBJ2-7; CDR3 DNA: TGTGCCAGCAGCCCCCCAGCCAGGGGGGACGAGCAGTACTTC; CDR3 protein: CASSPPARGDEQYF
clone size: -; V gene: TRBV19; D gene: TRBD1; J gene: TRBJ2-1; CDR3 DNA: TGTGCCAGTAGTATCCCTTCTACAGGGGTCAATGAGCAGTTCTTC; CDR3 protein: CASSIPSTGVNEQFF
clone size: once; V gene: TRBV7-2; D gene: -; J gene: TRBJ2-3; CDR3 DNA: TGTGCCAGCAGCCCCCAGGGTGCGCAGTATTTT; CDR3 protein: CASSPQGAQYF
clone size: -; V gene: TRBV19; D gene: -; J gene: TRBJ1-5; CDR3 DNA: TGTGCCAGTAGATTCGATGGAGGTTCTGGCAATCAGCCCCAGCATTTT; CDR3 protein: CASRFDGGSGNQPQHF
clone size: -; V gene: TRBV24-1; D gene: -; J gene: TRBJ1-3; CDR3 DNA: TGTGCCACCTTTCTCGCGAGTCTGCCTGGAAACACCATATATTTT; CDR3 protein: CATFLASLPGNTIYF
clone size: -; V gene: TRBV13; D gene: -; J gene: TRBJ2-1; CDR3 DNA: TGTGCCAGCAGCTTAGTCTCCCGACTGAACAATGAGCAGTTCTTC; CDR3 protein: CASSLVSRLNNEQFF
clone size: -; V gene: TRBV7-9; D gene: TRBD1; J gene: TRBJ1-1; CDR3 DNA: TGTGCCAGCAGCAAGGGACAGGGGGCGGACACTGAAGCTTTCTTT; CDR3 protein: CASSKGQGADTEAFF
clone size: -; V gene: TRBV7-6; D gene: TRBD2; J gene: TRBJ2-7; CDR3 DNA: TGTGCCAGCAGCTTAGAGGAGGCGGGACTACCCTACGAGCAGTACTTC; CDR3 protein: CASSLEEAGLPYEQYF
clone size: -; V gene: TRBV30; D gene: TRBD1; J gene: TRBJ1-1; CDR3 DNA: TGTGCCTGGAGATCGGGACAGGGGAGTTCGGTGGCTTTCTTT; CDR3 protein: CAWRSGQGSSVAFF
clone size: -; V gene: TRBV11-3; D gene: TRBD2; J gene: TRBJ2-1; CDR3 DNA: TGTGCCAGCAGCGCCGGGACTAGCGGGAGCAATGAGCAGTTCTTC; CDR3 protein: CASSAGTSGSNEQFF
clone size: -; V gene: TRBV24-1; D gene: TRBD2; J gene: TRBJ2-1; CDR3 DNA: TGTGCCACCAGTGGCCTCAGCGGGAGGTCCTACAATGAGCAGTTCTTC; CDR3 protein: CATSGLSGRSYNEQFF
clone size: -; V gene: TRBV4-2; D gene: TRBD2; J gene: TRBJ2-2; CDR3 DNA: TGTGCCAGCAGCATCCGACCACTAGATATATCGGGGGGCACCGGGGAGCTGTTTTTT; CDR3 protein: CASSIRPLDISGGTGELFF
clone size: -; V gene: TRBV6-2/TRBV6-3; D gene: TRBD1; J gene: TRBJ1-2; CDR3 DNA: TGTGCCAGCAGTTACTCCGGACAGGGATTCGGCTACACCTTC; CDR3 protein: CASSYSGQGFGYTF
clone size: -; V gene: TRBV6-2/TRBV6-3; D gene: TRBD1; J gene: TRBJ2-7; CDR3 DNA: TGTGCCAGCAGCCCAGCCGGTCAGGGGGCACTAATCTACGAGCAGTACTTC; CDR3 protein: CASSPAGQGALIYEQYF
clone size: -; V gene: TRBV11-3; D gene: -; J gene: TRBJ2-5; CDR3 DNA: TGTGCCAGCAGCCTCGGTAGCGGAGAGACCCAGTACTTC; CDR3 protein: CASSLGSGETQYF
clone size: -; V gene: TRBV7-2; D gene: -; J gene: TRBJ2-3; CDR3 DNA: TGTGCCAGCAGCTCCCGGTTGGGGGGAACGGCGAGGGATACGCAGTATTTT; CDR3 protein: CASSSRLGGTARDTQYF
clone size: -; V gene: TRBV18; D gene: TRBD1; J gene: TRBJ2-3; CDR3 DNA: TGTGCCAGCTCAACGCGGACAGGAGACACAGATACGCAGTATTTT; CDR3 protein: CASSTRTGDTDTQYF
clone size: -; V gene: TRBV3-1/TRBV3-2; D gene: -; J gene: TRBJ1-1; CDR3 DNA: TGTGCCAGCAGCCGACTCAGGGGAACTGAAGCTTTCTTT; CDR3 protein: CASSRLRGTEAFF
clone size: few; V gene: TRBV30; D gene: TRBD1; J gene: TRBJ1-1; CDR3 DNA: TGTGCCTGGAGTGTAGACAGGGGGACTGAAGCTTTCTTT; CDR3 protein: CAWSVDRGTEAFF
clone size: once; V gene: TRBV29-1; D gene: -; J gene: TRBJ1-3; CDR3 DNA: TGCAGCGTCGAATCCAGCGCGTATGGAAACACCATATATTTT; CDR3 protein: CSVESSAYGNTIYF
clone size: -; V gene: TRBV30; D gene: -; J gene: TRBJ1-6; CDR3 DNA: TGTGCCTGGAGTATCGCCGGACTGAATAATTCACCCCTCCACTTT; CDR3 protein: CAWSIAGLNNSPLHF